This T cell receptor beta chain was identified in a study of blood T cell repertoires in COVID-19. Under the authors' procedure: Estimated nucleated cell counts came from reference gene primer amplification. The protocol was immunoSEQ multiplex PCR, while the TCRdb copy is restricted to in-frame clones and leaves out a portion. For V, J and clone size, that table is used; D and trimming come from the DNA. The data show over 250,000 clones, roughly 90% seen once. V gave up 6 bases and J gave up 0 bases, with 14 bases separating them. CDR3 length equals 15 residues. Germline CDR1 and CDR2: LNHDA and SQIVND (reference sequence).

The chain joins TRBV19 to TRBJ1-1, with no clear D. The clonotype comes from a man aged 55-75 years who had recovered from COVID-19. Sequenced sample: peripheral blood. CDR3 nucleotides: TGTGCCAGTAGGACACTCAGCCCTTTGAACACTGAAGCTTTCTTT. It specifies CASRTLSPLNTEAFF.